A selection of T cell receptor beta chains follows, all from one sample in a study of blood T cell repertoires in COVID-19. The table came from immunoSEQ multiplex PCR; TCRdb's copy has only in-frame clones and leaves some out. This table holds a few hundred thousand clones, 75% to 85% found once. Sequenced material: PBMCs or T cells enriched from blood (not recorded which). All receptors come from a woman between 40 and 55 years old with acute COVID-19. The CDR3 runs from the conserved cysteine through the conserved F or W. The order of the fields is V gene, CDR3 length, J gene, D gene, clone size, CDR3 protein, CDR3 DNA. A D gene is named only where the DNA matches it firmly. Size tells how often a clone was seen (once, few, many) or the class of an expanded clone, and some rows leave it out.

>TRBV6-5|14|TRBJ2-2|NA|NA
CASKARTNTGELFF
TGTGCCAGCAAGGCGCGGACTAACACCGGGGAGCTGTTTTTT
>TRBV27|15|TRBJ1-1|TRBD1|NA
CASSFQQGAGTEAFF
TGTGCCAGCAGTTTCCAACAGGGGGCAGGGACTGAAGCTTTCTTT
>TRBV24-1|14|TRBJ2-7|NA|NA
CATSDFRRGGEQYF
TGTGCCACCAGTGATTTCAGGCGGGGCGGCGAGCAGTACTTC
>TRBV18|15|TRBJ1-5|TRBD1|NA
CASSPGTAGNQPQHF
TGTGCCAGCTCACCGGGGACAGCTGGGAATCAGCCCCAGCATTTT
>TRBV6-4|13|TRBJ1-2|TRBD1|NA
CASSSGTGFGYTF
TGTGCCAGCAGTTCCGGGACAGGGTTTGGCTACACCTTC
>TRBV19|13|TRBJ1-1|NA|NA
CASSIFPPTEAFF
TGTGCCAGTAGTATATTCCCTCCCACTGAAGCTTTCTTT
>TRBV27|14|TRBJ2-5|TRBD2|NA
CASSPRLAGETQYF
TGTGCCAGCAGCCCAAGACTAGCCGGGGAGACCCAGTACTTC
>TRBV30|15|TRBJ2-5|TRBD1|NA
CAWSLGQGVGETQYF
TGTGCCTGGAGTTTGGGACAGGGAGTAGGGGAGACCCAGTACTTC
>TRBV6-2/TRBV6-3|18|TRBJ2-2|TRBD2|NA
CASSSPFGLAENTGELFF
TGTGCCAGCAGTTCCCCTTTTGGACTAGCGGAGAACACCGGGGAGCTGTTTTTT
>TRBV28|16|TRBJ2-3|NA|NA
CASSSRLTGPTDTQYF
TGTGCCAGCAGTTCGCGATTAACAGGGCCCACAGATACGCAGTATTTT
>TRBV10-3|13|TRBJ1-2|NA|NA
CAISETENYGYTF
TGTGCCATCAGTGAAACCGAGAACTATGGCTACACCTTC
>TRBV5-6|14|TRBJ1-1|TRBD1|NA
CASRRTGGPREAFF
TGTGCCAGCAGGCGGACAGGGGGACCTCGAGAAGCTTTCTTT
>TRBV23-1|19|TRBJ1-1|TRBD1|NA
CASSQSGLGPISGGTEAFF
TGCGCCAGCAGTCAATCAGGGTTGGGTCCAATTTCAGGGGGCACTGAAGCTTTCTTT
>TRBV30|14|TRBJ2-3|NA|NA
CAWIGHPTLDTQYF
TGTGCCTGGATCGGACACCCAACGTTGGATACGCAGTATTTT
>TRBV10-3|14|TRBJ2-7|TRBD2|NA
CAISSGVVPYEQYF
TGTGCCATCTCTAGCGGGGTTGTACCCTACGAGCAGTACTTC
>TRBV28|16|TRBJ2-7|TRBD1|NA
CASSLPPGQGTYEQYF
TGTGCCAGCAGTTTGCCCCCGGGACAGGGGACCTACGAGCAGTACTTC
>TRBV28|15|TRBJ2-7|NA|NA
CASSPPGLQTYEQYF
TGTGCCAGCAGTCCCCCGGGACTGCAGACCTACGAGCAGTACTTC
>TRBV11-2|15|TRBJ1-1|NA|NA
CASSLVNRPVDEAFF
TGTGCCAGCAGCTTAGTTAACAGGCCTGTCGATGAAGCTTTCTTT
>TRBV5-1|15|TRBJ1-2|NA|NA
CASSLPSGELYGYTF
TGCGCCAGCAGCTTGCCCTCAGGGGAACTCTATGGCTACACCTTC
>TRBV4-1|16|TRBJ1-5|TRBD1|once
CASSQSPGGRNQPQHF
TGCGCCAGCAGCCAAAGCCCAGGGGGCAGAAATCAGCCCCAGCATTTT
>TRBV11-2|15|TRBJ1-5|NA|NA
CASSLDGLADQPQHF
TGTGCCAGCAGCTTAGACGGGTTAGCGGATCAGCCCCAGCATTTT
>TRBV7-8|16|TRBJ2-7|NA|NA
CASSLDLGESSYEQYF
TGTGCCAGCAGCTTAGATCTCGGGGAGAGCTCCTACGAGCAGTACTTC
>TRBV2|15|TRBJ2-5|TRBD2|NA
CASRRLAGGQETQYF
TGTGCCAGCAGGAGACTAGCGGGGGGCCAAGAGACCCAGTACTTC
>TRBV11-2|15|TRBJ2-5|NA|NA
CASSARGRAGETQYF
TGTGCCAGCAGCGCGAGAGGAAGGGCAGGGGAGACCCAGTACTTC
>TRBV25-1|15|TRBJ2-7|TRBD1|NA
CASSRGQGASYEQYF
TGTGCCAGCAGTAGGGGACAGGGGGCTTCCTACGAGCAGTACTTC
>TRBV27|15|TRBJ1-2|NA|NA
CASSSPQVANYGYTF
TGTGCCAGCAGCTCTCCTCAAGTAGCTAACTATGGCTACACCTTC
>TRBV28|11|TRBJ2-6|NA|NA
CSVSGANVLTF
TGTTCGGTCTCTGGGGCCAACGTCCTGACTTTC
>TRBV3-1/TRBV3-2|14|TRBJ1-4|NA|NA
CASSQSLTNEKLFF
TGTGCCAGCAGCCAATCTTTAACTAATGAAAAACTGTTTTTT
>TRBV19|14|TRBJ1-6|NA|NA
CASSPTVSNSPLHF
TGTGCCAGTAGCCCGACAGTTTCGAATTCACCCCTCCACTTT
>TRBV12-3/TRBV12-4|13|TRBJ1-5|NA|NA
CASRRGANQPQHF
TGTGCCAGCAGGCGGGGGGCGAATCAGCCCCAGCATTTT
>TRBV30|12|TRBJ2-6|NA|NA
CAVRAGANVLTF
TGTGCCGTGCGGGCTGGGGCCAACGTCCTGACTTTC
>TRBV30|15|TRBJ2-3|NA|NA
CAWSATGTSTDTQYF
TGTGCCTGGAGTGCGACAGGGACTTCCACAGATACGCAGTATTTT
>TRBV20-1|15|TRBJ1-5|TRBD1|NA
CSASVGTGKAQPQHF
TGCAGTGCTAGTGTAGGGACAGGGAAGGCCCAGCCCCAGCATTTT
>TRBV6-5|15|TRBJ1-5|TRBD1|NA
CASSWTGMGNQPQHF
TGTGCCAGCAGTTGGACAGGGATGGGCAATCAGCCCCAGCATTTT
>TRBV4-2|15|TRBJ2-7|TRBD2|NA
CASSRERDASYEQYF
TGTGCCAGCAGTCGCGAGCGGGACGCCTCCTACGAGCAGTACTTC
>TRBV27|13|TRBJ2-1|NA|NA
CASRTGSYNEQFF
TGTGCCAGCAGAACAGGTTCCTACAATGAGCAGTTCTTC
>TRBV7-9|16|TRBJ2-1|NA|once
CASSLAIGLGGNEQFF
TGTGCCAGCAGCTTAGCGATCGGGCTAGGGGGCAATGAGCAGTTCTTC
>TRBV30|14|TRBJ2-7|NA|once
CAWSFGGSSYEQYF
TGTGCCTGGTCCTTCGGGGGATCCTCCTACGAGCAGTACTTC
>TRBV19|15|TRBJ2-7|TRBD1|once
CASSARQGVSYEQYF
TGTGCCAGTAGTGCCCGACAGGGGGTCTCCTACGAGCAGTACTTC
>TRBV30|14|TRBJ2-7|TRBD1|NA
CAWSVYRGSYEQYF
TGTGCCTGGAGTGTATACAGGGGGTCCTACGAGCAGTACTTC
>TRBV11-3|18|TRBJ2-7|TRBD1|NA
CASSGTGTERREWSEQYF
TGTGCCAGCAGCGGAACCGGGACAGAGCGGAGAGAGTGGAGCGAGCAGTACTTC